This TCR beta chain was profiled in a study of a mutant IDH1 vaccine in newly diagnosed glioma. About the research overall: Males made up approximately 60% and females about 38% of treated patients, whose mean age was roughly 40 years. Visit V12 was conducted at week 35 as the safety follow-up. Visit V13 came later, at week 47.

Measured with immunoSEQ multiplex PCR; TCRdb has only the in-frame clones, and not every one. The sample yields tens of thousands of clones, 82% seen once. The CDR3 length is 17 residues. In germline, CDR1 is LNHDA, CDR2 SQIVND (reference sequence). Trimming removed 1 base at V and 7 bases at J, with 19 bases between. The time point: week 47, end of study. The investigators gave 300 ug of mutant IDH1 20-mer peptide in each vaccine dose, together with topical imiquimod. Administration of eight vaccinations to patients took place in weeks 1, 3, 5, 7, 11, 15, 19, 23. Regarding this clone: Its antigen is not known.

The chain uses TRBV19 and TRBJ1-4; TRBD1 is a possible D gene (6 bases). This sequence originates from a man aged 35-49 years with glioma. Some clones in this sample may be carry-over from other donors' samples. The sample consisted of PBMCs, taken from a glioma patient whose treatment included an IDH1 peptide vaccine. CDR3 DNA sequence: TGTGCCAGTAGTATAGGCTCCACAGGGTTTCGGGCTGAAAAACTGTTTTTT. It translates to CASSIGSTGFRAEKLFF.